The clone carrying this TCR beta chain has a single count. This record belongs to a study of blood T cell repertoires in COVID-19. Study overall: Collection of acute and convalescent COVID-19 samples took place in the United States, Italy and Spain. Nucleic acid was either cDNA or gDNA, and it came from T cells, B-cell-depleted T cells, or PBMCs.

Original processing notes: Estimated nucleated cell counts came from reference gene primer amplification. Clones were read by immunoSEQ multiplex PCR, and TCRdb kept only the in-frame ones, dropping some. V and J calls plus clone size are reproduced from that table; the DNA served to infer D and trimming. The sample consists of 140,000 to 150,000 clones, around 84% of them appearing once. Sequencing was carried out using peripheral blood. The TCR was taken from a human donor in a cohort sampled during active COVID-19.

CDR3 protein: CASSEHRGRNGYTF. DNA of the CDR3: TGTGCCAGCAGCGAACACAGGGGGCGTAATGGCTACACCTTC. This chain uses TRBV9 with TRBJ1-2; 9 nucleotides align to TRBD1. Germline trimming cut 3 bases from V and 6 bases from J; bases unmatched to any gene: 6. CDR3 length: 14 residues. Germline loops: CDR1 SGDLS, CDR2 YYNGEE.